This T cell receptor beta chain came from a study of T cells in localized non-small cell lung cancer. The CDR3 length is 15 residues. Germline loops: CDR1 SGHVS, CDR2 FNYEAQ. Trimming left V 1 base short and J 2 bases short, with 9 bases between. The table came from immunoSEQ multiplex PCR; TCRdb's copy has only in-frame clones and leaves some out. The sample yields some 25,000 clones, 88% seen once. This receptor was identified in a woman aged 35-70 years with stage III lung adenocarcinoma. Source: peripheral blood mononuclear cells, taken before any cancer treatment. The genes are TRBV7-6 and TRBJ1-3; unclear D gene. In nucleotides, the CDR3 is TGTGCCAGCAGCTTAGGCGGGGAAACTGGAAACACCATATATTTT. It yields the protein CASSLGGETGNTIYF.